The entry that follows covers one TCR beta chain sequence. Its antigen is unidentified. Germline V lookup: CDR1 SGHRS, CDR2 YFSETQ. Trimming took off 4 bases at V and 7 bases at J, with 11 bases between the two ends. The CDR3 spans 13 residues. The sample is drawn from a study of OX40 agonist ivuxolimab in advanced cancers. The table came from immunoSEQ multiplex PCR; TCRdb's copy has only in-frame clones and leaves some out. This table has 45,000 to 65,000 clones, around 82% appearing once. Study outcomes and limitations: On average, a greater number of expanded clones characterised CD8+ T cells relative to CD4+.

The gene calls are TRBV5-1 and TRBJ1-4; D perhaps matches TRBD1 (5 bases). The receptor was derived from an adult with an advanced solid tumor such as melanoma, head and neck, liver or kidney cancer. The sequencing here drew on CD4+ or CD8+ T cells sorted from blood, taken in a trial of the OX40 agonist ivuxolimab. In nucleotides, the CDR3 is TGCGCCAGCAGCGATACGGGGCGTGAAAAACTGTTTTTT. Translating it yields CASSDTGREKLFF.